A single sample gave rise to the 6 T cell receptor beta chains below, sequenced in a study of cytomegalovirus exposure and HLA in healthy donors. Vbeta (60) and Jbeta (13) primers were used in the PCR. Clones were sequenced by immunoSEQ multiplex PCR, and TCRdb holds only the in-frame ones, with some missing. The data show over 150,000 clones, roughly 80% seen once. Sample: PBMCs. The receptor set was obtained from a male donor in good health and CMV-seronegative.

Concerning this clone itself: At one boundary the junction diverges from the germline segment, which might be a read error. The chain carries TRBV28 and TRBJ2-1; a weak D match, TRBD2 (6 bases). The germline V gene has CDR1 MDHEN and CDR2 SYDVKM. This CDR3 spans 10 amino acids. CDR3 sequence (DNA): TGTGCCAGCCCGCGGGGCAGGAGGATCTTC. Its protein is CASPRGRRIF.

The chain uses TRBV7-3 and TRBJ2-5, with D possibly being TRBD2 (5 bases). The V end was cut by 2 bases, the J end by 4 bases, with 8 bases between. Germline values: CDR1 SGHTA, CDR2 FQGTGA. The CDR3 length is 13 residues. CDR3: CASSLGRGETQYF. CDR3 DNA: TGTGCCAGCAGCTTAGGACGGGGAGAGACCCAGTACTTC.

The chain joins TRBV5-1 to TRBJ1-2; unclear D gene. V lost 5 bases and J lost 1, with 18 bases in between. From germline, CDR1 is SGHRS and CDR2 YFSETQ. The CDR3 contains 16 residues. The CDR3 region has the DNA TGCGCCAGCAGTTTCGCTTCGGGAAGGGATAACTATGGCTACACCTTC. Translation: CASSFASGRDNYGYTF.

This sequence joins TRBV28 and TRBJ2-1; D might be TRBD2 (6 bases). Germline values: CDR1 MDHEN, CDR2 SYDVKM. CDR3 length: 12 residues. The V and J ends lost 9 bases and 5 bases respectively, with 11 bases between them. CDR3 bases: TGTGCCAGTCCGGGACTCAACAATGAGCAGTTCTTC. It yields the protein CASPGLNNEQFF.

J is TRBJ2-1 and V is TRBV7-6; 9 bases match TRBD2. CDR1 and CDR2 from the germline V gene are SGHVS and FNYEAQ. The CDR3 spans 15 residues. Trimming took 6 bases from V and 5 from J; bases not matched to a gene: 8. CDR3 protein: CASSYSGRPDNEQFF. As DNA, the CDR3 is TGTGCCAGCAGTTATAGCGGGAGACCAGACAATGAGCAGTTCTTC.

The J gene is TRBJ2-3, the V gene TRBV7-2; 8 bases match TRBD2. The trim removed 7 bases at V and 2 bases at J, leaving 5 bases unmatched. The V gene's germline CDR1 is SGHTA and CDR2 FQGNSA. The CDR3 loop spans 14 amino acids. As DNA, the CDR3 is TGTGCCAGCACCCCGGGGGGGACCACAGATACGCAGTATTTT. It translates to CASTPGGTTDTQYF.